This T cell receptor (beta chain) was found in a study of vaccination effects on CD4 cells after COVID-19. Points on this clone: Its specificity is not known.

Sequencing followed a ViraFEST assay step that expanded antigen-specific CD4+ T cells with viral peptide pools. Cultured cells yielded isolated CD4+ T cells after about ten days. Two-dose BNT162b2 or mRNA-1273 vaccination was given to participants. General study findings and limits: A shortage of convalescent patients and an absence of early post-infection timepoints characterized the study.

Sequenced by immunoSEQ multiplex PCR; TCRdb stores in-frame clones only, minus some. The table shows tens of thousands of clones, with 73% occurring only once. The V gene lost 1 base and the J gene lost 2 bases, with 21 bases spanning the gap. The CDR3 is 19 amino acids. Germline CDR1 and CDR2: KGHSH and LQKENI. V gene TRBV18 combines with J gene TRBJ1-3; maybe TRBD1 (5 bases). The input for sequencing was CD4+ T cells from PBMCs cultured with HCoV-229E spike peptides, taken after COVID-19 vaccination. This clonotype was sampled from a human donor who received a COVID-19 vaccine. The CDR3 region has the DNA TGTGCCAGCTCACCACGTCCCGGGACGGATACTTTGGCTGGAAACACCATATATTTT. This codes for CASSPRPGTDTLAGNTIYF.